The clone carrying this T cell receptor (beta chain) was seen a few times. Excluded were patients having autoimmune disease history or systemic immunosuppression. The data were obtained in a study of OX40 agonist ivuxolimab in advanced cancers. Across the study: Ivuxolimab was delivered to patients intravenously every 2 weeks at doses spanning 0.01 to 10 mg/kg.

The data were produced by immunoSEQ multiplex PCR, yet TCRdb's version contains in-frame clones alone and is incomplete. The repertoire holds tens of thousands of clones, 70% to 85% seen once, with less than 4.5% in the top ten. V lost 5 bases to trimming and J lost 4 bases; unmatched junction nucleotides: 11. CDR3 length: 16 amino acids. Germline V gene lookup returns CDR1 MDHEN and CDR2 SYDVKM. This receptor was obtained from an adult with an advanced solid tumor such as melanoma, head and neck, liver or kidney cancer. The V and J genes are TRBV28 and TRBJ1-5, with 7 nucleotides matching TRBD1. The sample in question was CD4+ or CD8+ T cells sorted from blood, obtained in a trial of the OX40 agonist ivuxolimab. The CDR3 spells CASSTTDRAINQPQHF. CDR3 bases: TGTGCCAGCAGTACCACCGACAGGGCTATTAATCAGCCCCAGCATTTT. Combining the CDR3 with reference TRBV28 and TRBJ1-5 gives the whole variable domain DVKVTQSSRYLVKRTGEKVFLECVQDMDHENMFWYRQDPGLGLRLIYFSYDVKMKEKGDIPEGYSVSREKKERFSLILESASTNQTSMYLCASSTTDRAINQPQHFGDGTRLSIL.